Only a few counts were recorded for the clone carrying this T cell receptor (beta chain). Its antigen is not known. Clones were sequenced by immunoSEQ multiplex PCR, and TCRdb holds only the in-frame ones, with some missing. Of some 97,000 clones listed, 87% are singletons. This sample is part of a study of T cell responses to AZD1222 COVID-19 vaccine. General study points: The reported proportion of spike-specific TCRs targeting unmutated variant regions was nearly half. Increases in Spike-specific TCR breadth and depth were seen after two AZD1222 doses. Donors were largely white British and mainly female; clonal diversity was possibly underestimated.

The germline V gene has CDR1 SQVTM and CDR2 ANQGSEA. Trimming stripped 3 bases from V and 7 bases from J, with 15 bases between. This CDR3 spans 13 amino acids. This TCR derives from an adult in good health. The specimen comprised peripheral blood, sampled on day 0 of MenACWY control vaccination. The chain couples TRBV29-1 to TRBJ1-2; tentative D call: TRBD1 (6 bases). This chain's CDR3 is CSVEPWQGSGYTF. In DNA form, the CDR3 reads TGCAGCGTTGAGCCCTGGCAGGGGTCTGGCTACACCTTC.